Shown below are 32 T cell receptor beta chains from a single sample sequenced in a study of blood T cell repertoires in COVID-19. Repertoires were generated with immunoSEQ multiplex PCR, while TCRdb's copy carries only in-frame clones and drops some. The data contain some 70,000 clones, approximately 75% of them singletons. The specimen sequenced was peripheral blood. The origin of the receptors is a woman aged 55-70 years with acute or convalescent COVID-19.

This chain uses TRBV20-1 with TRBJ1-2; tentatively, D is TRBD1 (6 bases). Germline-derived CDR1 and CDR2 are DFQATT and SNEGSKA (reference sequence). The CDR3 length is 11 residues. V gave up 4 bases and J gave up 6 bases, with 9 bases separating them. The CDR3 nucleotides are TGCAGTGCTACAGGACAGAATGGCTACACCTTC. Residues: CSATGQNGYTF.

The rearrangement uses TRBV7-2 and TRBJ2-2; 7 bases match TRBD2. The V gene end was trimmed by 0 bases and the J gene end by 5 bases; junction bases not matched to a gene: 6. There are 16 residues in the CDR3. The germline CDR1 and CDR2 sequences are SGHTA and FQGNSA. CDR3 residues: CASSLAGRVVTGELFF. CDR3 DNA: TGTGCCAGCAGCTTAGCGGGGAGGGTGGTAACCGGGGAGCTGTTTTTT.

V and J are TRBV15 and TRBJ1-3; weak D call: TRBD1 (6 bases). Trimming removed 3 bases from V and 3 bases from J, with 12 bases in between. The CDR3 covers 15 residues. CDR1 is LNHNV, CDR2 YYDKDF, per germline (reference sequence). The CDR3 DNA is TGTGCCACCAGCAGTCCTTACAGGGATGGAAACACCATATATTTT. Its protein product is CATSSPYRDGNTIYF.

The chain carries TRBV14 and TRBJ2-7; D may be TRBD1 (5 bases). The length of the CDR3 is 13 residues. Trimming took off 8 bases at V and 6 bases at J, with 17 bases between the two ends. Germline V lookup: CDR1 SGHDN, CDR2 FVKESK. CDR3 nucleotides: TGTGCCAGCGGAGCCAGCAGGGTTGGCGAGCAGTACTTC. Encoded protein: CASGASRVGEQYF.

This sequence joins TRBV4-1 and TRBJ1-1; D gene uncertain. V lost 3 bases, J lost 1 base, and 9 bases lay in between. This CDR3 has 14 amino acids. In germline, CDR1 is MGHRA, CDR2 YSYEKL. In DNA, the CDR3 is TGCGCCAGCAGCCAGAGGGTAGAGAACACTGAAGCTTTCTTT. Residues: CASSQRVENTEAFF.

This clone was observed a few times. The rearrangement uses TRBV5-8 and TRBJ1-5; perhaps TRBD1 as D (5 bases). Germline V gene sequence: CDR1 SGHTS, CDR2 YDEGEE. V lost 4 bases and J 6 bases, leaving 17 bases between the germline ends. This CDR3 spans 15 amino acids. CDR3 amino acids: CASSPGTNGVQPQHF. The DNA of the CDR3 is TGTGCCAGCAGCCCGGGGACTAATGGGGTTCAGCCCCAGCATTTT.

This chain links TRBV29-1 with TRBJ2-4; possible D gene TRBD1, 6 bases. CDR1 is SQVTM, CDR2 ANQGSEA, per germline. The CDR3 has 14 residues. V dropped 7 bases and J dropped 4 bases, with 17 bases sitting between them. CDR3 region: CSAIPLDSKNIQYF. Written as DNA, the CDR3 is TGCAGCGCCATACCGTTGGACAGTAAAAACATTCAGTACTTC.

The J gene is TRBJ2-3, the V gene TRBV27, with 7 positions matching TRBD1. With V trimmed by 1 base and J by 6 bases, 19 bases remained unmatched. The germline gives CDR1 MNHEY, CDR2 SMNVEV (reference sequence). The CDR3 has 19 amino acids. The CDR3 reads CASSLYAPQGVSVGDTQYF. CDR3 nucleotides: TGTGCCAGCAGTTTATATGCCCCCCAGGGGGTAAGTGTCGGGGATACGCAGTATTTT.

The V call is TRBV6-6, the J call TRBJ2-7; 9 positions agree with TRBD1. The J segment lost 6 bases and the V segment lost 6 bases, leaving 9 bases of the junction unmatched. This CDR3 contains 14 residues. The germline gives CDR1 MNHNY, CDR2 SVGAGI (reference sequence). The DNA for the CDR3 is TGTGCCAGCAGGGGAGGACAGGGGCTCGGCGAGCAGTACTTC. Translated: CASRGGQGLGEQYF.

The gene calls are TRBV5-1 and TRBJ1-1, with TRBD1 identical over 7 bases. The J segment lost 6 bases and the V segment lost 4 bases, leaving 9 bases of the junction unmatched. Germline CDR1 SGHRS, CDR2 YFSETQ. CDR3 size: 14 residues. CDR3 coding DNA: TGCGCCAGCAGCCGAGGACAGGTCGAATCTGAAGCTTTCTTT. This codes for CASSRGQVESEAFF.

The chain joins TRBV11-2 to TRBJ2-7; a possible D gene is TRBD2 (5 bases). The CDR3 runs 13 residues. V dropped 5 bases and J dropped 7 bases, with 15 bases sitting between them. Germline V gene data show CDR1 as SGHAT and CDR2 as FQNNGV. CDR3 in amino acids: CASSQPVAWEQYF. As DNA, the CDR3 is TGTGCCAGCAGCCAACCCGTAGCGTGGGAGCAGTACTTC. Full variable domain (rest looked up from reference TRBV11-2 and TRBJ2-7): EAGVAQSPRYKIIEKRQSVAFWCNPISGHATLYWYQQILGQGPKLLIQFQNNGVVDDSQLPKDRFSAERLKGVDSTLKIQPAKLEDSAVYLCASSQPVAWEQYFGPGTRLTVT.

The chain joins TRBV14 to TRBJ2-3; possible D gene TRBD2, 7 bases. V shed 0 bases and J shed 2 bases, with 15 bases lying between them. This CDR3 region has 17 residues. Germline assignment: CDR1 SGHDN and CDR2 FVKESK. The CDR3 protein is CASSQDFGGGPTDTQYF. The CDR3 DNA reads TGTGCCAGCAGCCAAGATTTTGGCGGGGGCCCCACAGATACGCAGTATTTT.

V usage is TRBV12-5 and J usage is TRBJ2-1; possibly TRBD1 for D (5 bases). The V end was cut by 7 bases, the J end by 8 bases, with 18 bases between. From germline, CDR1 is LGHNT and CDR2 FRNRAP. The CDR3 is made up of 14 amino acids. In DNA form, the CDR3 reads TGTGCTAGTGCTCCCGGGCAGGGATACGATGAGCAGTTCTTC. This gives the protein CASAPGQGYDEQFF.

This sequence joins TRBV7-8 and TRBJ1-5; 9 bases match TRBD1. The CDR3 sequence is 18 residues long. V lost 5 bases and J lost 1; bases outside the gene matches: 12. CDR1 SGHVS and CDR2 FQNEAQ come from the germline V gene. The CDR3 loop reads CASSPGTGFGGSNQPQHF. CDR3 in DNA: TGTGCCAGCAGCCCTGGGACAGGGTTCGGGGGGAGCAATCAGCCCCAGCATTTT.

The CDR3 DNA sequence: TGTGCCAGTATGGGGGGGGCCGGCGGCTACACCTTC. Translating gives CASMGGAGGYTF. The genes are TRBV19 and TRBJ1-2; weak D call: TRBD1 (6 bases). V lost 7 bases and J 8 bases, leaving 14 bases between the germline ends. This CDR3 has 12 residues. Germline CDR1 is LNHDA and CDR2 is SQIVND (reference sequence).

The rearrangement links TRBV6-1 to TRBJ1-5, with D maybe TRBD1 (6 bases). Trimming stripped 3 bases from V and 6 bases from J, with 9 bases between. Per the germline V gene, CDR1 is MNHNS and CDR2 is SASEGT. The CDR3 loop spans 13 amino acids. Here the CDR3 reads CASSEGAGQPQHF. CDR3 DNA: TGTGCCAGCAGTGAGGGGGCCGGTCAGCCCCAGCATTTT.

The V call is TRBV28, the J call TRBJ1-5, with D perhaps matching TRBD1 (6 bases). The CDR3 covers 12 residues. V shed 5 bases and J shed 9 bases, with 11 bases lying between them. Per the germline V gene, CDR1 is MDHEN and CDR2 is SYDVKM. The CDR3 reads CASSTQGTPQHF. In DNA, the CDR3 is TGTGCCAGCAGTACACAGGGAACGCCCCAGCATTTT.

CDR3 nucleotide sequence: TGTGCCAGCAGCTCTGAAAGGGGGATAGCTTTCTTT. Translation: CASSSERGIAFF. This chain links TRBV7-3 with TRBJ1-1, with D perhaps matching TRBD1 (6 bases). V dropped 4 bases and J dropped 10 bases, with 13 bases sitting between them. Germline lookup yields CDR1 SGHTA and CDR2 FQGTGA. CDR3 length: 12 amino acids.

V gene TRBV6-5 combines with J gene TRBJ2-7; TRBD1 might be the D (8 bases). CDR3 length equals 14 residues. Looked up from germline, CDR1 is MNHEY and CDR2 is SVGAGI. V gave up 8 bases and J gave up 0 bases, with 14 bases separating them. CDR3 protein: CASHTGGASYEQYF. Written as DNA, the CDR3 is TGTGCCAGCCATACAGGGGGGGCCTCCTACGAGCAGTACTTC.

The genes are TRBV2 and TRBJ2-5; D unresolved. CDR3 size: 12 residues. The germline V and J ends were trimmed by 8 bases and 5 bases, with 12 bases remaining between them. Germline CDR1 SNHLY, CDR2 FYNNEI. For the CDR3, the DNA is TGTGCCAGCTGGGCAGACCGGGAGACCCAGTACTTC. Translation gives CASWADRETQYF.

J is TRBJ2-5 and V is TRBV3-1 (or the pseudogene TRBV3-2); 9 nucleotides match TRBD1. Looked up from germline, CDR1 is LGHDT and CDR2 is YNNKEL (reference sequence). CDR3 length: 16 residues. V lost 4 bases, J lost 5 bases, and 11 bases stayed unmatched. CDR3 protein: CASSRDHRGRGETQYF. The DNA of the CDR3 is TGTGCCAGCAGCCGCGACCACAGGGGGCGTGGGGAGACCCAGTACTTC.

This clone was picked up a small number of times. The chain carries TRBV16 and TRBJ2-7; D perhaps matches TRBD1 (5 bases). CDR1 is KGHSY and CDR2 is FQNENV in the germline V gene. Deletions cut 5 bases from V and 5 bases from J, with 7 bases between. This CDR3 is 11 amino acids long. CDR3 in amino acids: CASSGADEQYF. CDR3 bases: TGTGCCAGCAGCGGGGCCGACGAGCAGTACTTC.

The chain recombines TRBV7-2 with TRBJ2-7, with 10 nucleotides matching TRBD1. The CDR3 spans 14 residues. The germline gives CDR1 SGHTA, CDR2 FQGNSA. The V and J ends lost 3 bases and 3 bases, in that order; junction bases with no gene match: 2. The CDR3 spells CASSLGTGVYEQYF. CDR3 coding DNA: TGTGCCAGCAGCTTGGGGACAGGGGTCTACGAGCAGTACTTC.

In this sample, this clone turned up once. CDR3 DNA sequence: TGTGCCAGCAGCGCGGACACGGCGAGCACTGAAGCTTTCTTT. Its protein product is CASSADTASTEAFF. This chain links TRBV9 with TRBJ1-1; D may be TRBD1 (5 bases). Germline V gene sequence: CDR1 SGDLS, CDR2 YYNGEE. Trimming stripped 3 bases from V and 4 bases from J, with 13 bases between. CDR3 size: 14 residues.

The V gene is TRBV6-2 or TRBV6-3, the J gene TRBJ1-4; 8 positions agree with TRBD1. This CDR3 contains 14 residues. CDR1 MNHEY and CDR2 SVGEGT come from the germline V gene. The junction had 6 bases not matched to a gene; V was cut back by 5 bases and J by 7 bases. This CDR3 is CASSRTGTGEKLFF. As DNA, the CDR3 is TGTGCCAGCAGTCGGACAGGGACGGGTGAAAAACTGTTTTTT.

CDR3 loop: CASGTFEGSYEQYF. CDR3 nucleotide sequence: TGTGCTAGTGGTACTTTTGAGGGCTCCTACGAGCAGTACTTC. The V gene is TRBV12-5, the J gene TRBJ2-7; a weak D match, TRBD2 (5 bases). CDR1 LGHNT and CDR2 FRNRAP come from the germline V gene. The CDR3 loop spans 14 amino acids. The ends were cut back, 5 bases at V and 0 bases at J, with 11 bases in the middle.

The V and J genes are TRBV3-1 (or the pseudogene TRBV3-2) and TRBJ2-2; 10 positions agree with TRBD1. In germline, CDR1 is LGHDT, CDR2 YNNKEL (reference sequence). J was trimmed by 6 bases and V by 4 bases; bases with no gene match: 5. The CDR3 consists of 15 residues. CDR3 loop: CASSRQGAAPGELFF. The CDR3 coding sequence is TGTGCCAGCAGCCGACAGGGGGCCGCACCCGGGGAGCTGTTTTTT.

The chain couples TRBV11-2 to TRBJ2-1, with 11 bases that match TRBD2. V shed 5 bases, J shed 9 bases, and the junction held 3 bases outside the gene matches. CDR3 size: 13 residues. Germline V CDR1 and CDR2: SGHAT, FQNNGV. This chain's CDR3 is CASSLSGGAEQFF. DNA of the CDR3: TGTGCCAGCAGCCTTAGCGGGGGGGCTGAGCAGTTCTTC.

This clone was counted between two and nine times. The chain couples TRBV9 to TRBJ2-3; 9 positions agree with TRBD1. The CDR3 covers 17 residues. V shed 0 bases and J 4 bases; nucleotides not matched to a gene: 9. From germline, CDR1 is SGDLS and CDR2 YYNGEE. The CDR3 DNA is TGTGCCAGCAGCGTAGCTCCCCAGGGACAGGGCGCAGATACGCAGTATTTT. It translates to CASSVAPQGQGADTQYF.

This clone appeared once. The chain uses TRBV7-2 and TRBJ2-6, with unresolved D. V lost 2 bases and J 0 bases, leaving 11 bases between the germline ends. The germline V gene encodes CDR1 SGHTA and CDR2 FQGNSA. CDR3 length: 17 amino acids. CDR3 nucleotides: TGTGCCAGCAGCTTAAGCGTTCGTAGCTCTGGGGCCAACGTCCTGACTTTC. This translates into CASSLSVRSSGANVLTF.

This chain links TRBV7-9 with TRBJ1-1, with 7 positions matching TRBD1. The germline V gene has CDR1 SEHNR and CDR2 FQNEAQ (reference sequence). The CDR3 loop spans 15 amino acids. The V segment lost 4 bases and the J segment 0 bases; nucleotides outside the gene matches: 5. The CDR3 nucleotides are TGTGCCAGCAGCTCCAGGGGGAACATGAACACTGAAGCTTTCTTT. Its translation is CASSSRGNMNTEAFF.

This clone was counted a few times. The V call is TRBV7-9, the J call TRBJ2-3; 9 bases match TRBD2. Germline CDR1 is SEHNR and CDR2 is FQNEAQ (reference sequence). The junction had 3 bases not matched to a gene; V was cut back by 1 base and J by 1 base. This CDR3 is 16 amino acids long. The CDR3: CASSLGVAGGTDTQYF. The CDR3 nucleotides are TGTGCCAGCAGCTTAGGAGTAGCGGGGGGCACAGATACGCAGTATTTT.